This passage covers 12 T cell receptor beta chains from one sample sequenced in a study of T cells in Graves' hyperthyroidism and ophthalmopathy. Authors of the study amplified TCR beta CDR3 regions from RNA transcripts. First-round RT-PCR with HTBI primers amplified the TCR CDR3 region. Via MiXCR, TCRdb re-called the multiplex PCR reads, giving one row per CDR3 protein. The sample includes approximately 710,000 distinct CDR3 sequences, around 15% seen only once; the top ten take less than 20%. What was sequenced was blood. The origin of the receptors is a man between 50 and 59 years old with Graves' hyperthyroidism.

This clonotype turned up a few times. The genes are TRBV11-2 and TRBJ1-1, with 7 bases matching TRBD1. The germline V gene has CDR1 SGHAT and CDR2 FQNNGV. Trimming cost V 5 bases and J 2 bases; bases outside gene matches: 8. The CDR3 contains 15 residues. In nucleotides, the CDR3 is TGTGCCAGCAGCGATGGGGGACAGAGAAACACTGAAGCTTTCTTT. Its translation: CASSDGGQRNTEAFF.

In this sample, this clonotype turned up many times. The chain combines TRBV9 with TRBJ2-1; possible D gene TRBD1, 6 bases. The CDR3 length is 15 residues. The V and J ends lost 4 bases and 8 bases respectively, with 19 bases between them. Germline V gene sequence: CDR1 SGDLS, CDR2 YYNGEE. The CDR3 nucleotides read TGTGCCAGCAGCCCTACCGGGACATCTGGGCATGAGCAGTTCTTC. Its protein product is CASSPTGTSGHEQFF.

This clonotype was counted at least ten times. This chain uses TRBV11-2 with TRBJ1-1; D is ambiguous. Germline-derived CDR1 and CDR2 are SGHAT and FQNNGV. The V and J ends lost 5 bases and 0 bases respectively, with 13 bases between them. This CDR3 region has 15 residues. CDR3 region: CASSPRIGLNTEAFF. In DNA, the CDR3 is TGTGCCAGCAGCCCTCGGATTGGGCTGAACACTGAAGCTTTCTTT.

The J gene is TRBJ2-5, the V gene TRBV27, with 8 nucleotides matching TRBD2. V shed 6 bases, J shed 5 bases, and the junction held 5 bases outside the gene matches. Germline CDR1 MNHEY, CDR2 SMNVEV (reference sequence). The CDR3 totals 13 residues. CDR3 sequence reads: CASRRGVVETQYF. The CDR3 DNA reads as TGTGCCAGCAGGCGGGGGGTGGTTGAGACCCAGTACTTC.

The genes are TRBV7-2 and TRBJ2-1; unclear D gene. The germline gives CDR1 SGHTA, CDR2 FQGNSA. V lost 2 bases and J lost 5, with 7 bases in between. This CDR3 region has 13 residues. The chain's CDR3 is CASSLTKDNEQFF. The CDR3 region has the DNA TGTGCCAGCAGCTTAACAAAGGACAATGAGCAGTTCTTC. The variable domain in full, completed from reference TRBV7-2 and TRBJ2-1, reads GAGVSQSPSNKVTEKGKDVELRCDPISGHTALYWYRQSLGQGLEFLIYFQGNSAPDKSGLPSDRFSAERTGGSVSTLTIQRTQQEDSAVYLCASSLTKDNEQFFGPGTRLTVL.

In its sample, this clonotype was seen a few times. This chain links TRBV19 with TRBJ2-1; D call uncertain. Trimming removed 5 bases from V and 8 bases from J, with 10 bases in between. Germline CDR1 is LNHDA and CDR2 is SQIVND (reference sequence). The CDR3 runs to 12 residues. CDR3 loop: CASSSSRHEQFF. The CDR3 DNA reads TGTGCCAGTAGTTCGAGTCGGCATGAGCAGTTCTTC.

The sample holds many counts of this clonotype. The chain couples TRBV3-1 to TRBJ2-4; 8 positions agree with TRBD2. The CDR3 covers 16 residues. Germline trimming cut 3 bases from V and 0 bases from J; bases unmatched to any gene: 4. Per germline, CDR1 LGHDT and CDR2 YNNKEL (reference sequence). CDR3: CASSHGGDVAKNIQYF. The CDR3 coding sequence is TGTGCCAGCAGCCACGGGGGGGACGTAGCCAAAAACATTCAGTACTTC.

This clonotype was seen more than once but under ten times. The CDR3: CASSLALFTDTQYF. The DNA of the CDR3 is TGTGCCAGCAGCTTAGCGCTCTTCACAGATACGCAGTATTTT. This chain connects TRBV7-9 to TRBJ2-3, with no clear D. Trimming shortened V by 0 bases and J by 2 bases, and 6 bases separated the two germline ends. Looked up from germline, CDR1 is SEHNR and CDR2 is FQNEAQ (reference sequence). CDR3 length: 14 residues.

The CDR3 DNA follows: TGTGCCAGCGGGAACGAGGGACAGGGCCTCTACAATGAGCAGTTCTTC. This translates into CASGNEGQGLYNEQFF. The genes are TRBV28 and TRBJ2-1; 9 positions agree with TRBD1. The CDR3 totals 16 residues. The V segment lost 8 bases and the J segment 3 bases; nucleotides outside the gene matches: 11. Germline V gene sequence: CDR1 MDHEN, CDR2 SYDVKM.

This clonotype was recorded at least ten times. This chain joins TRBV6-1 and TRBJ2-5; 11 positions match TRBD2. Germline CDR1 reads MNHNS; CDR2 reads SASEGT. Trimming at V came to 2 bases and at J to 5 bases, leaving 4 bases not matched to a gene. The CDR3 is 15 residues long. The CDR3 protein is CASSEIAGGRETQYF. CDR3 nucleotide sequence: TGTGCCAGCAGTGAAATAGCGGGAGGGCGGGAGACCCAGTACTTC.

This clonotype was counted between two and nine times. The chain is built from TRBV28 and TRBJ1-2; D uncertain. CDR3 length: 13 amino acids. CDR1 and CDR2 (germline): MDHEN, SYDVKM. V lost 6 bases, J lost 3 bases, and 11 bases lay in between. CDR3 coding DNA: TGTGCCAGCAGCGTATCGGGGTACTATGGCTACACCTTC. Residues: CASSVSGYYGYTF.

This clonotype has a handful of counts. Sequence at one end of the junction differs from germline and may be a read error. The chain employs TRBV20-1 and TRBJ2-3, with TRBD2 as a possible D gene (6 bases). Germline assignment: CDR1 DFQATT and CDR2 SNEGSKA (reference sequence). This CDR3 has 15 amino acids. The CDR3 DNA reads TGCAGTGCTGGTCCACCGGGAGTGTCCCAAGATATGCAGTATTTT. Protein product: CSAGPPGVSQDMQYF.